The rows below give T cell receptor beta chains drawn from one sample of a study of PD-1 blockade in mismatch repair-deficient tumors. Measured with immunoSEQ multiplex PCR; TCRdb has only the in-frame clones, and not every one. Here the sample spans tens of thousands of clones, approximately 78% being singletons. This specimen was peripheral blood, taken 4 weeks after starting pembrolizumab. The receptors were gathered from an adult with mismatch repair-deficient cancer. Each CDR3 is given with its conserved first and last residue. D genes are given only for firm matches. Clone size, where shown, is once, few, many, or a class for clones that have expanded.

>TRBD2|once|TRBV19|TRBJ2-2
TGTGCCAGTAGTCTGGGGACTAGCGGGAGGTACGGGGAGCTGTTTTTT
CASSLGTSGRYGELFF
>-|-|TRBV5-4|TRBJ1-3
TGTGCCAGCAGCCCGGACATAACCAGAAACACCATATATTTT
CASSPDITRNTIYF
>TRBD1|-|TRBV14|TRBJ1-2
TGTGCCAGCAGCCAATCGGGACAGGCTCACTATGGCTACACCTTC
CASSQSGQAHYGYTF
>TRBD2|-|TRBV30|TRBJ2-1
TGTGCCTGGAGTGGAGGGACTAGCGGCGCTGAGCAGTTCTTC
CAWSGGTSGAEQFF
>-|once|TRBV6-1|TRBJ1-4
TGTGCCAGCAGTGAACGGGGGGCGGATGAAAAACTGTTTTTT
CASSERGADEKLFF
>TRBD2|-|TRBV5-4|TRBJ2-5
TGTGCCAGCAGCTTGGAGGCTAGCGGGGTAATGACCCAGTACTTC
CASSLEASGVMTQYF
>-|-|TRBV10-2|TRBJ1-1
TGCGCCAGCAGTGAAATCGGCAGGGAGGTGGAGGCTTTCTTT
CASSEIGREVEAFF
>-|-|TRBV7-9|TRBJ1-4
TGTGCCAGCAGCACGACGCGGGGGGCTAATGAAAAACTGTTTTTT
CASSTTRGANEKLFF
>TRBD1|-|TRBV7-7|TRBJ2-2
TGTGCTAGCAGCTTAAAGGGACAGGGGCCCGGGGAGCTGTTTTTT
CASSLKGQGPGELFF
>-|-|TRBV19|TRBJ1-5
TGTGCCAGTAGTACAACAGGTCCCAATCAGCCCCAGCATTTT
CASSTTGPNQPQHF
>-|-|TRBV5-4|TRBJ1-1
TGTGCCAGCAGCTTGATGGGGGGATACACTGAAGCTTTCTTT
CASSLMGGYTEAFF
>-|-|TRBV19|TRBJ1-2
TGTGCCAGTAGTATAGAGGGTGGCTATGGCTACACCTTC
CASSIEGGYGYTF
>-|few|TRBV10-3|TRBJ1-5
TGTGCCATCAATACTGACCGGAATCAGCCCCAGCATTTT
CAINTDRNQPQHF
>-|few|TRBV29-1|TRBJ2-7
TGCAGCGTTGATGGCGCAGACTACGAGCAGTACTTC
CSVDGADYEQYF
>-|-|TRBV6-5|TRBJ1-1
TGTGCCAGCAGTCTCCTAAGGAGCTACACTGAAGCTTTCTTT
CASSLLRSYTEAFF
>-|-|TRBV27|TRBJ1-2
TGTGCCAGCAGTTTAAAGCCGGGGGGCGCGATAGGCTACACCTTC
CASSLKPGGAIGYTF
>-|-|TRBV9|TRBJ2-3
TGTGCCAGCAGCGTAGGGGGGCACACAGATACGCAGTATTTT
CASSVGGHTDTQYF
>TRBD1|-|TRBV5-1|TRBJ2-5
TGCGCCAGCAGCTGGGGCCGGACAGGGGTCGAGACCCAGTACTTC
CASSWGRTGVETQYF
>-|-|TRBV30|TRBJ1-3
TGTGCCTGGAGTTTCACCCGCTCTGGAAACACCATATATTTT
CAWSFTRSGNTIYF
>-|-|TRBV4-2|TRBJ1-2
TGTGCCAGCAGCCAAGGAGCGAATGGGAGGAATGGCTACACCTTC
CASSQGANGRNGYTF
>-|-|TRBV6-5|TRBJ2-7
TGTGCCAGCAGTTACTCGGATGGTAGGGGCAACGAGCAGTACTTC
CASSYSDGRGNEQYF
>-|-|TRBV5-1|TRBJ1-2
TGCGCCAGCAGCTTGGCCGGGGTTGGTGGCTACACCTTC
CASSLAGVGGYTF
>TRBD1|-|TRBV7-3|TRBJ1-1
TGTGCCAGCAGCTACACAGGGGGGAACACTGAAGCTTTCTTT
CASSYTGGNTEAFF
>TRBD2|-|TRBV7-9|TRBJ2-3
TGTGCCAGCAGCGCAAAGGGGTTTAGGGACCTAGCGGGATCAGATACGCAGTATTTT
CASSAKGFRDLAGSDTQYF
>-|few|TRBV14|TRBJ1-1
TGTGCCAGCAGCCAAGGGGCAGGGATTGAAGCTTTCTTT
CASSQGAGIEAFF
>TRBD2|-|TRBV30|TRBJ2-1
TGTGCCTGGAGTGTACCGGCTAGCGGGGGGAGACAGTTCTTC
CAWSVPASGGRQFF
>TRBD1|-|TRBV5-6|TRBJ2-5
TGTGCCAGCAGCTTGGGCGGGACAGGGCAAGAGACCCAGTACTTC
CASSLGGTGQETQYF